This T cell receptor beta chain was recorded in a study of human T cells and chemical hapten exposure. Study at large: Patients received weekly diphenylcyclopropenone doses to the scalp throughout the approximately 23-week study. Overall study results and limits: In comparison with controls, expanded TCRs gave rise to a significantly larger number of large CDR3 similarity clusters.

This clonotype was seen a handful of times. No antigen is known for it. As the library was built, unique molecular identifiers were attached to individual cDNA molecules. TCRdb processed the RACE reads anew with MiXCR; each CDR3 protein has one entry. The sample includes about 190,000 distinct CDR3 sequences, about 25% of them seen just once. The CDR3 spans 15 residues. CDR1 is KGHSH and CDR2 is LQKENI in the germline V gene. The V gene lost 0 bases and the J gene lost 6 bases, with 12 bases spanning the gap. Time point noted: patch test 3, about 24 weeks after DPC sensitization. Treatment specified: therapeutic diphenylcyclopropenone sensitization with weekly scalp DPC. People who gave samples had alopecia, were 18 to 70 years old, and were suitable for DPC.

Here the sequenced sample was whole blood, taken in connection with sensitization to the hapten diphenylcyclopropenone (DPC). This TCR derives from a woman aged 40 to 55 with alopecia areata. Some clones in this sample may be carry-over from other donors' samples. The chain joins TRBV18 to TRBJ1-5, with D possibly being TRBD1 (5 bases). CDR3 amino acids: CASSPPGTVSQPQHF. The CDR3 DNA follows: TGTGCCAGCTCACCACCGGGGACTGTAAGTCAGCCCCAGCATTTT.